The 18 T cell receptor beta chains below come from one sample, sequenced in a study of human T cells and chemical hapten exposure. TCRdb called the RACE reads again in MiXCR, with one record for every CDR3 protein. The top ten hold roughly 7.3% of the sample, which has about 41,000 distinct CDR3 sequences, 3% to 3.5% seen once. Noted time point: patch test 2, 6 weeks after DPC sensitization. Treatment specified: therapeutic diphenylcyclopropenone sensitization with weekly scalp DPC. This specimen was whole blood, taken in connection with sensitization to the hapten diphenylcyclopropenone (DPC). The receptors here all came from a man between 40 and 49 years old with alopecia areata. Some clones in this sample may be carry-over from other donors' samples.

This clonotype was counted ten times or more. The chain employs TRBV7-8 and TRBJ1-5, with D unclear. The V gene's germline CDR1 is SGHVS and CDR2 FQNEAQ. V lost 1 base to trimming and J lost 0 bases, with 7 bases between them. CDR3 size: 15 residues. DNA for the CDR3: TGTGCCAGCAGCTTAGAGGAGCGTAGCAATCAGCCCCAGCATTTT. It specifies CASSLEERSNQPQHF.

This clonotype was seen many times. The genes are TRBV5-1 and TRBJ2-7; tentatively, D is TRBD2 (5 bases). CDR3 size: 14 residues. V was trimmed by 0 bases and J by 4 bases, leaving 11 bases between them. Germline CDR1 reads SGHRS; CDR2 reads YFSETQ. CDR3 region: CASSLERVRYEQYF. In DNA form, the CDR3 reads TGCGCCAGCAGCTTGGAGAGGGTCCGATACGAGCAGTACTTC.

This clonotype was counted at least ten times. The chain couples TRBV6-5 to TRBJ1-6, with 7 bases lining up with TRBD1. V dropped 5 bases and J dropped 6; count of bases not matched to a gene: 7. The CDR3 runs 15 residues. Germline values: CDR1 MNHEY, CDR2 SVGAGI. The CDR3 DNA reads TGTGCCAGCAGTCGCGCGGGACAGAGTAATTCACCCCTCCACTTT. Protein: CASSRAGQSNSPLHF.

This clonotype occurred many times. The chain couples TRBV24-1 to TRBJ2-6; D call uncertain. The CDR3 contains 16 residues. V lost 4 bases to trimming and J lost 1 base, with 10 bases between them. Germline CDR1 reads KGHDR; CDR2 reads SFDVKD. In DNA form, the CDR3 reads TGTGCCACCAGTGACTTCTCGAGATCTGGGGCCAACGTCCTGACTTTC. This translates into CATSDFSRSGANVLTF.

This clonotype was picked up many times. The chain combines TRBV6-5 with TRBJ2-1; 8 bases map to TRBD1. V trimming: 6 bases; J trimming: 7 bases; junction bases outside the gene matches: 11. From germline, CDR1 is MNHEY and CDR2 SVGAGI. The CDR3 has 15 residues. The CDR3 loop reads CASRFDRGGGNEQFF. The CDR3 DNA follows: TGTGCCAGCAGATTTGACAGGGGTGGTGGGAATGAGCAGTTCTTC.

This clonotype showed up many times. The V call is TRBV5-1, the J call TRBJ2-1, with D tentatively TRBD1 (6 bases). Trimming removed 5 bases from V and 3 bases from J, with 15 bases in between. This CDR3 region has 15 residues. The germline V gene has CDR1 SGHRS and CDR2 YFSETQ. The CDR3 loop reads CASRQDKTGYNEQFF. The DNA of the CDR3 is TGCGCCAGCAGACAGGACAAGACAGGCTACAATGAGCAGTTCTTC.

In this sample, this clonotype turned up many times. The chain has TRBV7-8 and TRBJ2-5; no clear D. Germline V gene sequence: CDR1 SGHVS, CDR2 FQNEAQ. V gave up 5 bases and J gave up 4 bases, with 2 bases separating them. The CDR3 spans 10 residues. In DNA form, the CDR3 reads TGTGCCAGCAGCCGAGAGACCCAGTACTTC. This translates into CASSRETQYF.

There are many counts of this clonotype. The chain links TRBV28 to TRBJ2-7; D call uncertain. V lost 5 bases, J lost 1 base, and 9 bases lay in between. CDR1 and CDR2 (germline): MDHEN, SYDVKM. There are 13 residues in the CDR3. DNA of the CDR3: TGTGCCAGCAGTCAACCAACGTCCTACGAGCAGTACTTC. It specifies CASSQPTSYEQYF. Looking up the rest from reference TRBV28 and TRBJ2-7 gives the full variable domain: DVKVTQSSRYLVKRTGEKVFLECVQDMDHENMFWYRQDPGLGLRLIYFSYDVKMKEKGDIPEGYSVSREKKERFSLILESASTNQTSMYLCASSQPTSYEQYFGPGTRLTVT.

The J gene is TRBJ1-5, the V gene TRBV11-3; 10 nucleotides match TRBD1. Germline V gene sequence: CDR1 SGHNT, CDR2 YENEEA. The CDR3 length is 21 residues. Trimming took 1 base from V and 2 from J; bases not matched to a gene: 17. Here the CDR3 reads CASSLVRFRGQGREGNQPQHF. In DNA, the CDR3 is TGTGCCAGCAGCTTAGTACGTTTCAGGGGACAGGGGCGAGAAGGCAATCAGCCCCAGCATTTT. The entire variable domain, with the rest obtained from reference TRBV11-3 and TRBJ1-5, is as follows: EAGVVQSPRYKIIEKKQPVAFWCNPISGHNTLYWYLQNLGQGPELLIRYENEEAVDDSQLPKDRFSAERLKGVDSTLKIQPAELGDSAVYLCASSLVRFRGQGREGNQPQHFGDGTRLSIL.

This clonotype was counted at least ten times. This rearrangement joins TRBV28 to TRBJ2-7; 7 bases agree with TRBD1. CDR3 size: 14 residues. V was clipped by 5 bases and J by 4 bases; unmatched bases: 8. Germline V lookup: CDR1 MDHEN, CDR2 SYDVKM. The CDR3 is CASSSPGGRYEQYF. The CDR3 region has the DNA TGTGCCAGCAGTAGCCCAGGGGGTCGGTACGAGCAGTACTTC.

The genes are TRBV7-3 and TRBJ1-4; D ambiguous. This CDR3 has 17 residues. The germline V and J ends were trimmed by 2 bases and 1 base, with 14 bases remaining between them. Germline CDR1 and CDR2: SGHTA and FQGTGA. The CDR3 is CASSLSVRRITNEKLFF. The DNA for the CDR3 is TGTGCCAGCAGCTTATCGGTTAGGCGGATAACTAATGAAAAACTGTTTTTT.

Many counts were recorded for this clonotype. This rearrangement joins TRBV20-1 to TRBJ2-1; D gene unclear. This CDR3 has 14 amino acids. Trimming cost V 6 bases and J 2 bases, with 14 bases left between them. The germline V gene encodes CDR1 DFQATT and CDR2 SNEGSKA (reference sequence). CDR3 nucleotide sequence: TGCAGTGCCAATCCACCCTATCCCTACAATGAGCAGTTCTTC. This encodes CSANPPYPYNEQFF.

This clonotype has a count of ten or more. The chain carries TRBV4-2 and TRBJ2-1, with a tentative D call TRBD2 (6 bases). Germline-derived CDR1 and CDR2 are LGHNA and YNFKEQ. The V and J ends lost 0 bases and 6 bases respectively, with 24 bases between them. There are 19 residues in the CDR3. CDR3 sequence (DNA): TGTGCCAGCAGCCAAGATGGCCTGGGTCGTAGCGGTCTAGGCAATGAGCAGTTCTTC. It encodes CASSQDGLGRSGLGNEQFF.

This clonotype was seen many times. The chain carries TRBV12-3 or TRBV12-4 and TRBJ1-1; D is possibly TRBD1 (5 bases). The V end lost 2 bases, the J end lost 5 bases, and 12 bases lay between the germline ends. The CDR3 runs 14 residues. The CDR3 region is CASSLRGVRTEAFF. CDR3 DNA sequence: TGTGCCAGCAGTTTAAGGGGAGTGAGAACTGAAGCTTTCTTT.

This clonotype occurred many times. The chain is built from TRBV9 and TRBJ2-2; D gene ambiguous. This CDR3 comprises 13 residues. V shed 0 bases and J shed 6 bases, with 6 bases lying between them. CDR1 and CDR2 from the germline V gene are SGDLS and YYNGEE. Here the CDR3 DNA reads TGTGCCAGCAGCGTAGTGCTTTCCGGGGAGCTGTTTTTT. It yields the protein CASSVVLSGELFF.

There are many counts of this clonotype. V is TRBV5-1 and J is TRBJ2-7; the D gene is possibly TRBD2 (5 bases). The V gene lost 4 bases and the J gene lost 1 base, with 15 bases spanning the gap. The CDR3 has 15 residues. The germline V gene encodes CDR1 SGHRS and CDR2 YFSETQ. DNA for the CDR3: TGCGCCAGCAGCCCGGGTGATAGCGTTTCCTACGAGCAGTACTTC. It is translated as CASSPGDSVSYEQYF. Drawing the rest from reference TRBV5-1 and TRBJ2-7, the complete variable domain is KAGVTQTPRYLIKTRGQQVTLSCSPISGHRSVSWYQQTPGQGLQFLFEYFSETQRNKGNFPGRFSGRQFSNSRSEMNVSTLELGDSALYLCASSPGDSVSYEQYFGPGTRLTVT.

This clonotype appeared many times. The V gene is TRBV29-1, the J gene TRBJ2-7; 8 bases are a match to TRBD1. CDR3 length: 13 amino acids. Germline assignment: CDR1 SQVTM and CDR2 ANQGSEA. The ends lost 6 bases at V and 9 bases at J; junction bases unmatched: 13. CDR3 region: CSVIGQGGLGQYF. The CDR3 DNA sequence: TGCAGCGTCATCGGACAGGGAGGTTTGGGGCAGTACTTC.

This clonotype was recorded many times. The CDR3 nucleotides read TGTGCCAGCAGTCGATCCCGGGACAGCTATAATGAGCAGTTCTTC. Translating gives CASSRSRDSYNEQFF. The chain recombines TRBV6-5 with TRBJ2-1, with 7 bases aligning to TRBD1. This CDR3 is 15 amino acids long. The J segment lost 7 bases and the V segment lost 5 bases, leaving 11 bases of the junction unmatched. Per germline, CDR1 MNHEY and CDR2 SVGAGI.